The 3 T cell receptor beta chains listed next were all sequenced from one sample in a study of monozygotic twins with inflammatory bowel disease. TCRdb reprocessed the 5' RACE reads and stores each CDR3 protein as one record, lacking DNA. The sample is made up of under 150,000 distinct CDR3 sequences, and the top ten hold 2.4% of it. Sequencing was performed on blood. These TCRs come from a human donor with ulcerative colitis or Crohn's disease, or a healthy co-twin of an affected twin (not recorded which).

V is TRBV7-9 and J is TRBJ2-3. Germline values: CDR1 SEHNR, CDR2 FQNEAQ (reference sequence). This CDR3 contains 13 residues. This CDR3 is CASSFQAADTQYF.

The chain has TRBV5-1 and TRBJ2-1; TCRdb proposes TRBD1, but this gene call is untestable without DNA. Germline CDR1 and CDR2: SGHRS and YFSETQ. The CDR3 spans 16 residues. CDR3 residues: CASSFLTGGNANEQFF.

The chain carries TRBV5-1 and TRBJ2-1; TCRdb's D call of TRBD1 is untestable without DNA. The CDR3 loop spans 15 amino acids. Germline CDR1 SGHRS, CDR2 YFSETQ. CDR3 region: CASSFVTGSYNEQFF.